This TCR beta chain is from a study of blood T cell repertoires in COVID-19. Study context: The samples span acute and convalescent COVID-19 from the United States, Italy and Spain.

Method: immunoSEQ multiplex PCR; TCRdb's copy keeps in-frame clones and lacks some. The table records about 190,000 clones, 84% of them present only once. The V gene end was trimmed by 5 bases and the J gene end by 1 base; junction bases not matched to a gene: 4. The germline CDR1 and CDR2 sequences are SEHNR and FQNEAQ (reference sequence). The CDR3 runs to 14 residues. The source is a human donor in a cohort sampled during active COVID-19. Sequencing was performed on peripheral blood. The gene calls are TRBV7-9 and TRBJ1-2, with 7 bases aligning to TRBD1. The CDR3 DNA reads TGTGCCAGCAGCAAGACAGGGAATAACTATGGCTACACCTTC. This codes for CASSKTGNNYGYTF.